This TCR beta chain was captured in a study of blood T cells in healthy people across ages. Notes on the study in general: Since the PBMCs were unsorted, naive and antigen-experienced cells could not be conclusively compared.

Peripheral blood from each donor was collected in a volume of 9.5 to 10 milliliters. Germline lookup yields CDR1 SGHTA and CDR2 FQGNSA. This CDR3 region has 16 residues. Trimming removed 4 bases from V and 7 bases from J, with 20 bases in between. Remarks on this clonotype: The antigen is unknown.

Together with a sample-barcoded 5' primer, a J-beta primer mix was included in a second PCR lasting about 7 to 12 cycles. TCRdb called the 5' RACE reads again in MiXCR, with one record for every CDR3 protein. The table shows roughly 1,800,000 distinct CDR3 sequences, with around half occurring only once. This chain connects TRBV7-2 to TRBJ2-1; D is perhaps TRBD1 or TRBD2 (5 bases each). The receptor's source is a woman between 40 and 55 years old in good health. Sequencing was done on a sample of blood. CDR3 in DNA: TGTGCCAGCAGCTCCGAAACCCGGGGCGGCAGGAATGAGCAGTTCTTC. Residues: CASSSETRGGRNEQFF.